A selection of T cell receptor beta chains follows, all from one sample in a study of shared T cell receptors in the human thymus. The table came from immunoSEQ multiplex PCR; TCRdb's copy has only in-frame clones and leaves some out. The sample has 55,000 to 75,000 clones, nearly 95% seen once. The material sequenced was thymocytes. The origin of the receptors is a human donor. The CDR3 runs from the conserved cysteine through the conserved F or W.

CASSFATGGGYTF	TRBV7-3	TRBJ1-2
CASSQEGDGSGETQYF	TRBV4-3	TRBJ2-5
CASSTRQGARDTQYF	TRBV6-5	TRBJ2-3
CASSPGTSGGDETQYF	TRBV7-3	TRBJ2-5
CASRHGDRGRGNTGELFF	TRBV27	TRBJ2-2
CASSRRTGKETQYF	TRBV7-6	TRBJ2-5
CASSNTTAAEADTQYF	TRBV4-3	TRBJ2-3
CVLSRDRQGDTNSPLHF	TRBV5-4	TRBJ1-6
CASSLRTAANTGELFF	TRBV27	TRBJ2-2
CASSFLVRGSSYEQYF	TRBV28	TRBJ2-7
CAIHPGPITFTSYNEQFF	TRBV27	TRBJ2-1
CASSLNRDNIQYF	TRBV4-2	TRBJ2-4
CASDRARNEQYF	TRBV21-1	TRBJ2-7
CASSLGRPDRDQPQHF	TRBV7-9	TRBJ1-5
CASSFLAGHYGYTF	TRBV6-5	TRBJ1-2
CASSPPGQGKHYGYTF	TRBV9	TRBJ1-2
CSVEEGIGEGSGNTIYF	TRBV29-1	TRBJ1-3
CASSGDYQETQYF	TRBV2	TRBJ2-5
CATGGANTEAFF	TRBV19	TRBJ1-1
CASSQEAQVADLAKNIQYF	TRBV4-1	TRBJ2-4
CASSLGDGGNTIYF	TRBV5-6	TRBJ1-3
CASSKDRGKHNEQFF	TRBV28	TRBJ2-1
CSVEDRVFCGPKGGRKNTEAFF	TRBV29-1	TRBJ1-1
CASSLSHRTANQPQHF	TRBV5-5	TRBJ1-5
CASSLQGTSPYGYTF	TRBV5-1	TRBJ1-2
CASRDSYNEQFF	TRBV2	TRBJ2-1
CASTGQGGGDYGYTF	TRBV7-9	TRBJ1-2
CASSLAQRAGGWTDTQYF	TRBV7-2	TRBJ2-3
CASSLEGVSQTTFF	TRBV7-3	TRBJ1-1
CASSQDIRGETQYF	TRBV4-1	TRBJ2-5
CASSTTGGYTEAFF	TRBV18	TRBJ1-1
CASSNPSSGGPYEQYF	TRBV7-2	TRBJ2-7
CASSFLGWARGETQYF	TRBV5-5	TRBJ2-5
CASSLWDSPFQETQYF	TRBV4-3	TRBJ2-5
CATSGSIRAVNTEAFF	TRBV10-3	TRBJ1-1
CASKAGTSGGASTDTQYF	TRBV27	TRBJ2-3